What follows describes a single T cell receptor beta chain. Antigen: not known. The data stem from a study of Graves' ophthalmopathy and Graves' hyperthyroidism. This CDR3 comprises 11 residues. The ends were cut back, 6 bases at V and 6 bases at J, with 9 bases in the middle. Germline CDR1 reads MNHEY; CDR2 reads SVGEGT. Having ophthalmopathy, the donors showed moderate-to-severe activity, CAS ≥3 and NOSPECS ≥4, with disease lasting under 3 months. Diagnosis was based on clinical symptoms, serum thyroxine, TRAb, thyroid ultrasound and orbital computed tomography. Investigators amplified TCR beta CDR3 regions from RNA transcripts. Following a first-round RT-PCR that used HTBI primers, a second-round multiplex PCR was carried out. In TCRdb, the multiplex PCR reads were re-called with MiXCR into one record per CDR3 protein. The sample lists 200,000 to 250,000 distinct CDR3 sequences, roughly a fifth occurring once.

Study-wide points: Ophthalmopathy was separated from stable hyperthyroidism by a 13-signature model with about 86% sensitivity and over 75% specificity. The blood repertoire also included most expanded thyroid clonotypes above 0.001 frequency.

This chain uses TRBV6-2 or TRBV6-3 with TRBJ2-7; D not certain. The specimen was peripheral blood. The clonotype comes from a woman between 45 and 60 years old with Graves' ophthalmopathy. The CDR3 DNA follows: TGTGCCAGCAGCCACGTGGGCGAGCAGTACTTC. Its protein product is CASSHVGEQYF.